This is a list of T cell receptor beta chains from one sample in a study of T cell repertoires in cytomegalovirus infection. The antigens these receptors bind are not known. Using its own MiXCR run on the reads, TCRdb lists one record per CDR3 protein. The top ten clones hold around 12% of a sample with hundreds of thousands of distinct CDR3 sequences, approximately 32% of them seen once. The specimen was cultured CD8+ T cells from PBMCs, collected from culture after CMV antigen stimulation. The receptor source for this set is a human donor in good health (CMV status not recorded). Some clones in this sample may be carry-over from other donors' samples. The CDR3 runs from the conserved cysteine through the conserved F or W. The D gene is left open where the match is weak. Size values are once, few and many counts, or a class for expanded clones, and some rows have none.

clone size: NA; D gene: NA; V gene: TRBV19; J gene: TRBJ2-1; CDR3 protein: CASSIYPSSYNEQFF; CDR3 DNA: TGTGCCAGTAGTATATACCCGAGCTCCTACAATGAGCAGTTCTTC
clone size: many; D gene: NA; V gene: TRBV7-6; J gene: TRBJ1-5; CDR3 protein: CASSLAPGQPQHF; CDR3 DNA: TGTGCCAGCAGCTTAGCGCCGGGCCAGCCCCAGCATTTT
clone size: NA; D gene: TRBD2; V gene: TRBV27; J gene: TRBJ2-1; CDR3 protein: CASSFGTSRSYNEQFF; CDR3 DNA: TGTGCCAGCAGTTTCGGGACTAGCCGATCCTACAATGAGCAGTTCTTC
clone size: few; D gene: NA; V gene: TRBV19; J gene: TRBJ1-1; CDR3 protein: CASSIGPRSVWRTEAFF; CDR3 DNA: TGTGCCAGTAGTATTGGGCCACGATCGGTCTGGCGCACTGAAGCTTTCTTT
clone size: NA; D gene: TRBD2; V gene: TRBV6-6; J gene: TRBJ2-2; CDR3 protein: CASSYPGGDTGELFF; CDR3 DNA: TGTGCCAGCAGTTACCCGGGGGGAGACACCGGGGAGCTGTTTTTT
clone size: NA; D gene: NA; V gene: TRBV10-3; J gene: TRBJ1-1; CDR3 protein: CAISGTTRYLEAFF; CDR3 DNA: TGTGCCATCAGTGGGACAACCCGATACCTCGAAGCTTTCTTT
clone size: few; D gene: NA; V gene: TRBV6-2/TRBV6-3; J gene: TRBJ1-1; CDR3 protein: CASSGPGTEAFF; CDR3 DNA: TGTGCCAGCAGTGGACCTGGGACTGAAGCTTTCTTT
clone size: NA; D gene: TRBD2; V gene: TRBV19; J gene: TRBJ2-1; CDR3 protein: CASSLLPPGLASDEQFF; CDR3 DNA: TGTGCCAGTAGTCTCCTCCCTCCGGGACTAGCGAGCGATGAGCAGTTCTTC
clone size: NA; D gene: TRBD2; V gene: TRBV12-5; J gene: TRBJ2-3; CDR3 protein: CASGFFRGGLTDTQYF; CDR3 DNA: TGTGCTAGTGGTTTTTTTCGGGGGGGCCTCACAGATACGCAGTATTTT
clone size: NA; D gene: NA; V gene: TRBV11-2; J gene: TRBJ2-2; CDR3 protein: CASSLNLLELFF; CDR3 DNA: TGTGCCAGCAGCTTAAACCTCCTGGAGCTGTTTTTT
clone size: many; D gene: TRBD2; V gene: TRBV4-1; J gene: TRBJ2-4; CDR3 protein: CASSQFLRGGNIQYF; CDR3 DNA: TGCGCCAGCAGCCAATTTCTCCGGGGGGGAAACATTCAGTACTTC